This T cell receptor beta chain is drawn from a study of blood T cell repertoires in COVID-19. Study information: Samples of COVID-19 (acute and convalescent) were obtained from the United States, Italy and Spain. Nucleic acid was either cDNA or gDNA, and it came from T cells, B-cell-depleted T cells, or PBMCs.

Per the authors' pipeline: Reference gene primer amplification yielded estimated nucleated cell counts. Sequencing was performed with immunoSEQ multiplex PCR; in TCRdb, only in-frame clones are kept and a portion is missing. That table furnishes V, J and clone size, whereas the DNA furnished D and trimming. The data hold hundreds of thousands of clones, with over 75% observed a single time. A remark on this clone: Other DNA sequences in this specimen translate into the identical CDR3.

V was clipped by 2 bases and J by 2 bases; unmatched bases: 4. Per germline, CDR1 SGDLS and CDR2 YYNGEE. The CDR3 sequence is 15 residues long. This TCR was recovered from a man in his forties or fifties with active or convalescent COVID-19. Source material: peripheral blood. This chain uses TRBV9 with TRBJ2-1; 7 bases align to TRBD1. The CDR3 region has the DNA TGTGCCAGCAGCGTGACAGGGACGACCTACAATGAGCAGTTCTTC. This sequence encodes CASSVTGTTYNEQFF.